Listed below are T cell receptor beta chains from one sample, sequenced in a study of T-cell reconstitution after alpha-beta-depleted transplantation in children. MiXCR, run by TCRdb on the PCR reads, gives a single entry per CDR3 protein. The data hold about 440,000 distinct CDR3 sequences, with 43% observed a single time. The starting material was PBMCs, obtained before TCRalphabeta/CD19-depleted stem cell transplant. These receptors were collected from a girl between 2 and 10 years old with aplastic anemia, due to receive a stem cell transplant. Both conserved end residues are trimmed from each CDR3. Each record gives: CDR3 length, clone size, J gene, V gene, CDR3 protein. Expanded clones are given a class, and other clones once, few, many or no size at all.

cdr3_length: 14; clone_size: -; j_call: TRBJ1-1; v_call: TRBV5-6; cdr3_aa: ASSSRAPIMNTEAF
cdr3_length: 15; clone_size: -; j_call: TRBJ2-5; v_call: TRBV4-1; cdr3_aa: ASSQERRTGRGETQY
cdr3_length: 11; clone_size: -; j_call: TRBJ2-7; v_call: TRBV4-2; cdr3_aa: ARSPRHPFEQY
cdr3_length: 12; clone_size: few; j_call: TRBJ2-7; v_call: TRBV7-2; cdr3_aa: ASTYGANDYEQY
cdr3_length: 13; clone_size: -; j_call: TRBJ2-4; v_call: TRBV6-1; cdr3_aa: ASKSYEGHSNIQY
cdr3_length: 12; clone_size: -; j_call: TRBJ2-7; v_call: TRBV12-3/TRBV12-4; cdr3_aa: ASSFGTGPGEQY
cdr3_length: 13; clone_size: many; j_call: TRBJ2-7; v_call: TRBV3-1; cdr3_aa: ASSLDGGQGNEQY
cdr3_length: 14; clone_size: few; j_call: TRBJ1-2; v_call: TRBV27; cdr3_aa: ASSQAGTQSNYGYT
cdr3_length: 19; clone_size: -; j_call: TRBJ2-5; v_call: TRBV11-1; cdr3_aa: ASSSPEGRGSAASRRETQY
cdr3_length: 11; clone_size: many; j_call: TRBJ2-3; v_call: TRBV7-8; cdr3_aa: ASSLGLIHTQY
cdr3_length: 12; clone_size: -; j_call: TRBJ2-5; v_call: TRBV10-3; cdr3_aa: AISEVGGQETQY
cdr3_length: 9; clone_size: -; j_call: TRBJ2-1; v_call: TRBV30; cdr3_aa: AWSVVGEQF
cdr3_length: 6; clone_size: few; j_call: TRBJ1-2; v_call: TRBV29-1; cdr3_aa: SVDGYT
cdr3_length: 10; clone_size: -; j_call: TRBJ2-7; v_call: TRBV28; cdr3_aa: ASRRLAYEQY
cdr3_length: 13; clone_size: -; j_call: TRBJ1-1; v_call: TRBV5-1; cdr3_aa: ASNIVQGMNTEAF
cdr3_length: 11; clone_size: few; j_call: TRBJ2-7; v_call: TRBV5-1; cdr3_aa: ASSLGTGREQY
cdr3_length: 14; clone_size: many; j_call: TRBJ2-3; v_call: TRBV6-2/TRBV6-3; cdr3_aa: ASSYSSADPTDTQY
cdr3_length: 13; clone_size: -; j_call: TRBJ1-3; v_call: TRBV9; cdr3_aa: ASSVETAMGNTIY